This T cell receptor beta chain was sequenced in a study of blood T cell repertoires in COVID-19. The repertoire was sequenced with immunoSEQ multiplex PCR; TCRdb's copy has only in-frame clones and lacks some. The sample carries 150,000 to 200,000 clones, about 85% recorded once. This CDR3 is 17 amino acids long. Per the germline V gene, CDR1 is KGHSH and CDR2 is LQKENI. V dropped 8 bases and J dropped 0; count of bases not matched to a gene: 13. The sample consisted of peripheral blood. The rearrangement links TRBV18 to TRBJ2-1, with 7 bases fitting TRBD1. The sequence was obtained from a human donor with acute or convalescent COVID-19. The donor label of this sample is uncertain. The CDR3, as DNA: TGTGCCAGCACATCCTTAGGACAGGATTCCTCCTACAATGAGCAGTTCTTC. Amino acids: CASTSLGQDSSYNEQFF.